The present T cell receptor beta chain was sequenced within a study of blood T cell repertoires in COVID-19. Across the whole study: There were acute and convalescent COVID-19 samples, and they came from the United States, Italy and Spain. Sources were T cells, B-cell-depleted T cells, or PBMCs; the material itself was cDNA or gDNA.

During active infection, Seattle patients enrolled and were then monitored through disease. Germline values: CDR1 MDHEN, CDR2 SYDVKM. The CDR3 sequence is 15 residues long. V lost 6 bases and J lost 1; bases outside the gene matches: 6. Original processing methods: Reference gene primer amplification yielded estimated nucleated cell counts. The table came from immunoSEQ multiplex PCR; TCRdb's copy has only in-frame clones and leaves some out. The D gene and trimming were derived from the DNA, and the V and J assignments and clone size from that table. The table has about 31,000 clones, over 75% seen once; the top ten hold approximately 7.9%.

Material: peripheral blood. The V gene is TRBV28, the J gene TRBJ1-3; 7 nucleotides match TRBD1. The receptor's source is a man aged 60 to 69 with COVID-19, enrolled during active disease. The CDR3 protein is CASRTPGGSGNTIYF. CDR3 DNA sequence: TGTGCCAGCAGAACCCCAGGGGGATCTGGAAACACCATATATTTT.